One and the same sample provided the 10 T cell receptor beta chains below, sequenced in a study of T cell responses to AZD1222 COVID-19 vaccine. Libraries were prepared by immunoSEQ multiplex PCR; TCRdb keeps only in-frame clonotypes and omits some of them. The sample comprises about 140,000 clones, 80% to 95% of which are singletons, and under 4.5% rests with the top ten. This sample comprised peripheral blood, obtained 28 days after the second AZD1222 dose. The receptors were sampled from an adult who received the AZD1222 COVID-19 vaccine.

The chain uses TRBV11-2 and TRBJ1-6; D perhaps matches TRBD1 (5 bases). Trimming took off 5 bases at V and 7 bases at J, with 15 bases between the two ends. The V gene's germline CDR1 is SGHAT and CDR2 FQNNGV. The CDR3 extends over 15 amino acids. The CDR3 region has the DNA TGTGCCAGCAGCCCCGGGGGTCCGGCCAATTCACCCCTCCACTTT. Translating gives CASSPGGPANSPLHF.

The chain carries TRBV7-2 and TRBJ2-7, with a weak D call TRBD1 (5 bases). Germline V lookup: CDR1 SGHTA, CDR2 FQGNSA. The V end was cut by 1 base, the J end by 4 bases, with 11 bases between. The CDR3 sequence is 14 residues long. CDR3 residues: CASSLDSGMYEQYF. CDR3 in DNA: TGTGCCAGCAGCTTAGATTCAGGGATGTACGAGCAGTACTTC.

This rearrangement joins TRBV5-6 to TRBJ1-1, with D tentatively TRBD1 (6 bases). CDR3 length equals 16 residues. CDR1 is SGHDT and CDR2 is YYEEEE in the germline V gene. V lost 4 bases and J lost 0, with 16 bases in between. CDR3 residues: CASSHAMDSMNTEAFF. The CDR3 DNA is TGTGCCAGCAGCCACGCGATGGACAGCATGAACACTGAAGCTTTCTTT.

This clone was detected once. V usage is TRBV4-2 and J usage is TRBJ2-1; maybe TRBD1 (5 bases). CDR1 is LGHNA and CDR2 is YNFKEQ in the germline V gene. The CDR3 has 12 residues. Trimming shortened V by 6 bases and J by 7 bases, and 10 bases separated the two germline ends. The CDR3 here is CASRRRVNEQFF. CDR3 in DNA: TGTGCCAGCAGACGCAGGGTAAATGAGCAGTTCTTC.

This sequence joins TRBV18 and TRBJ2-1, with D possibly TRBD1 on 6 matching bases. This CDR3 contains 21 residues. Germline CDR1 is KGHSH and CDR2 is LQKENI. V was clipped by 1 base and J by 1 base, with 26 bases between them. Here the CDR3 reads CASSPRALGHYQAGSYNEQFF. CDR3 DNA sequence: TGTGCCAGCTCACCACGGGCTTTGGGACACTATCAGGCAGGGTCCTACAATGAGCAGTTCTTC.

CDR3 nucleotide sequence: TGTGCCAGCAGCCGTGGCTACGAGCAGTACTTC. Translation: CASSRGYEQYF. The rearrangement links TRBV6-5 to TRBJ2-7; D is undetermined. Germline V gene sequence: CDR1 MNHEY, CDR2 SVGAGI. The CDR3 is made up of 11 amino acids. V lost 6 bases and J 3 bases, leaving 6 bases between the germline ends.

This clone occurred once. J is TRBJ2-1 and V is TRBV7-6, with unresolved D. In germline, CDR1 is SGHVS, CDR2 FNYEAQ. The V end was cut by 4 bases, the J end by 9 bases, with 19 bases between. The CDR3 has 15 amino acids. CDR3 protein: CASSYRPGDGIEQFF. CDR3 DNA: TGTGCCAGCAGCTACAGACCCGGAGACGGCATTGAGCAGTTCTTC.

This clone was seen only a few times. This chain joins TRBV7-9 and TRBJ1-2; D unresolved. CDR3 length equals 15 residues. V lost 8 bases and J 5 bases, leaving 21 bases between the germline ends. Germline assignment: CDR1 SEHNR and CDR2 FQNEAQ (reference sequence). CDR3 sequence reads: CASGYSGLDLYGYTF. In DNA, the CDR3 is TGTGCCAGCGGCTATTCGGGCCTCGACCTTTATGGCTACACCTTC.

The V and J genes are TRBV2 and TRBJ1-1, with D possibly matching TRBD1 (5 bases). The CDR3 length is 12 residues. Germline loops: CDR1 SNHLY, CDR2 FYNNEI. V shed 11 bases and J shed 2 bases, with 12 bases lying between them. The DNA of the CDR3 is TGTGCCGGCCGGGGACTTAACACTGAAGCTTTCTTT. Translated, it gives CAGRGLNTEAFF.

The count of this clone is one. The V and J genes are TRBV4-3 and TRBJ2-2, with D possibly being TRBD1 or TRBD2 (5 bases each). CDR3 size: 17 residues. With 4 bases removed from V and 5 bases from J, the gap between germline ends came to 20 bases. Germline lookup yields CDR1 LGHNA and CDR2 YSLEER. CDR3 in DNA: TGCGCCAGCAGCCTAGAATTCGGGACGGCCCAAACCGGGGAGCTGTTTTTT. This codes for CASSLEFGTAQTGELFF.